The clone carrying this TCR beta chain was counted only a few times. Its antigen is unknown. The time point: persistent/refractory GD, antithyroid drugs over 5 years with positive TRAb. Generation of the TCR library employed RNA extracted from PBMCs. This sample is part of a study of regulatory T cells in long-lasting Graves disease. Building the TCR beta libraries relied on iRepertoire HTBI primers, and CDR3 regions underwent Arm-PCR. TCRdb re-analysed the multiplex PCR reads in MiXCR, keeping a single row per CDR3 protein. The table shows around 400,000 distinct CDR3 sequences, with around 22% occurring only once. V shed 1 base and J shed 2 bases, with 9 bases lying between them. The CDR3 sequence is 16 residues long. Germline CDR1 MDHEN, CDR2 SYDVKM. Study results and limitations: Researchers reported studying only peripheral blood, not thyroid tissue.

The material was peripheral blood mononuclear cells (PBMCs), obtained when the disease was refractory, from a patient treated with antithyroid drugs. The rearrangement links TRBV28 to TRBJ2-6; D may be TRBD1 (5 bases). This clonotype was sampled from a female donor with Graves disease. This chain's CDR3 is CASSLFARAGANVLTF. CDR3 nucleotides: TGTGCCAGCAGTTTATTCGCCAGGGCTGGGGCCAACGTCCTGACTTTC.